Shown below are 26 T cell receptor beta chains from a single sample sequenced in a study of cytomegalovirus exposure and HLA in healthy donors. The study ran its PCR with 60 Vbeta and 13 Jbeta primers. Profiled with immunoSEQ multiplex PCR; TCRdb holds only in-frame clones, not every one. The sample has 150,000 to 200,000 clones; 82% are singletons. Sequencing used PBMCs. The receptors come from a man aged 40-49 years in good health and CMV-seronegative.

The chain links TRBV6-6 to TRBJ1-1; possibly TRBD1 for D (5 bases). CDR3 size: 15 residues. Per the germline V gene, CDR1 is MNHNY and CDR2 is SVGAGI (reference sequence). V shed 6 bases and J shed 6 bases, with 20 bases lying between them. The CDR3 here is CASRVRGKGIAEAFF. CDR3 bases: TGTGCCAGCAGGGTCCGGGGGAAAGGGATCGCTGAAGCTTTCTTT.

This chain uses TRBV5-1 with TRBJ2-3; 10 positions match TRBD2. With V trimmed by 4 bases and J by 5 bases, 10 bases remained unmatched. Germline-derived CDR1 and CDR2 are SGHRS and YFSETQ. This CDR3 spans 16 amino acids. The CDR3 region has the DNA TGCGCCAGCAGCGAGCCGGCTAGCGGGGGATTAGATACGCAGTATTTT. Residues: CASSEPASGGLDTQYF.

V is TRBV5-1 and J is TRBJ2-1, with 7 bases lining up with TRBD1. The CDR3 is 16 amino acids. CDR1 is SGHRS and CDR2 is YFSETQ in the germline V gene. The ends lost 0 bases at V and 6 bases at J; junction bases unmatched: 9. CDR3 protein: CASSLGAGGNPNEQFF. In nucleotides, the CDR3 is TGCGCCAGCAGCTTGGGAGCAGGGGGTAATCCCAATGAGCAGTTCTTC.

V and J are TRBV4-3 and TRBJ1-1; no firm D call. Germline values: CDR1 LGHNA, CDR2 YSLEER. The CDR3 runs to 15 residues. Between the trimmed V and J ends, which lost 1 base and 4 bases, there was a span of 13 bases. In DNA, the CDR3 is TGCGCCAGCAGCCAAGGTCACTCTCTAACCACTGAAGCTTTCTTT. This codes for CASSQGHSLTTEAFF.

The sample holds one count of this clone. The rearrangement joins TRBV28 to TRBJ2-3; TRBD1 matches at 11 bases. CDR3 length: 15 amino acids. Germline-derived CDR1 and CDR2 are MDHEN and SYDVKM. With 7 bases clipped from V and 4 bases from J, the junction kept 7 bases outside the gene matches. The CDR3 DNA sequence: TGTGCCAGCAACTTCAGGACAGGGGGCCCAGATACGCAGTATTTT. This encodes CASNFRTGGPDTQYF.

This clone was seen just once. The J gene is TRBJ2-7, the V gene TRBV19, with 8 bases that match TRBD1. V lost 5 bases and J lost 5; bases outside the gene matches: 8. In germline, CDR1 is LNHDA, CDR2 SQIVND (reference sequence). CDR3 length equals 14 residues. The CDR3 DNA follows: TGTGCCAGTAGTGGCGGACAGGGACCCCACGAGCAGTACTTC. It is translated as CASSGGQGPHEQYF.

This clone was seen a few times. Other DNA sequences of this sample code for an identical CDR3. The CDR3 DNA reads as TGTGCCACCAGCAGAGATCGAGGGACAGATACGCAGTATTTT. Its protein product is CATSRDRGTDTQYF. The V gene is TRBV15, the J gene TRBJ2-3; TRBD2 might be the D (5 bases). Germline CDR1 is LNHNV and CDR2 is YYDKDF (reference sequence). V was cut by 0 bases and J by 3 bases, with 7 bases left in between. The CDR3 loop spans 14 amino acids.

V usage is TRBV19 and J usage is TRBJ2-1; 13 bases fit TRBD2. Germline lookup yields CDR1 LNHDA and CDR2 SQIVND (reference sequence). Unmatched junction bases numbered 4, after V lost 4 bases and J lost 4 bases. The CDR3 runs 16 residues. CDR3 coding DNA: TGTGCCAGTAGTACCCAGGGACTAGCGGGGTACAATGAGCAGTTCTTC. Its translation: CASSTQGLAGYNEQFF.

The chain is built from TRBV7-2 and TRBJ1-1; D may be TRBD1 (5 bases). There are 15 residues in the CDR3. The V and J ends lost 2 bases and 4 bases respectively, with 14 bases between them. The V gene's germline CDR1 is SGHTA and CDR2 FQGNSA. The CDR3 nucleotides read TGTGCCAGCAGCTTAAGAGGGGAGGGTTTCACTGAAGCTTTCTTT. The encoded protein is CASSLRGEGFTEAFF.

V gene TRBV7-9 combines with J gene TRBJ1-3, with D uncertain. The CDR3 spans 12 residues. Germline V gene data show CDR1 as SEHNR and CDR2 as FQNEAQ (reference sequence). V dropped 5 bases and J dropped 4 bases, with 6 bases sitting between them. CDR3 DNA: TGTGCCAGCAGCCCTAACGGAAACACCATATATTTT. Translation: CASSPNGNTIYF.

This chain joins TRBV30 and TRBJ2-1; 14 bases are a match to TRBD2. Germline V gene sequence: CDR1 GTSNPN, CDR2 SVGIG (reference sequence). The CDR3 consists of 21 residues. With V trimmed by 4 bases and J by 0 bases, 17 bases remained unmatched. CDR3 DNA: TGTGCCTGGATACCCAGAGGAGGGACTAGCGGGGGAACTAGCTCCTACAATGAGCAGTTCTTC. As protein: CAWIPRGGTSGGTSSYNEQFF.

This clone has a handful of counts. V usage is TRBV7-9 and J usage is TRBJ2-7, with D tentatively TRBD2 (5 bases). Between the trimmed V and J ends, which lost 5 bases and 3 bases, there was a span of 14 bases. Germline loops: CDR1 SEHNR, CDR2 FQNEAQ (reference sequence). The CDR3 extends over 14 amino acids. In DNA form, the CDR3 reads TGTGCCAGCAGCGCGGCGGGCTGGTACTACGAGCAGTACTTC. Residues: CASSAAGWYYEQYF.

The V gene is TRBV30, the J gene TRBJ2-1; 9 nucleotides line up with TRBD2. CDR3 length equals 15 residues. Germline V lookup: CDR1 GTSNPN, CDR2 SVGIG (reference sequence). Trimming cost V 3 bases and J 2 bases; bases outside gene matches: 5. The CDR3 DNA reads TGTGCCTGGAGGCAGACTAGCGGACCCTACAATGAGCAGTTCTTC. Its translation: CAWRQTSGPYNEQFF.

V is TRBV28 and J is TRBJ2-7, with 8 bases aligning to TRBD1. The CDR3 loop spans 17 amino acids. Germline V gene sequence: CDR1 MDHEN, CDR2 SYDVKM. The V segment lost 5 bases and the J segment 1 base; nucleotides outside the gene matches: 13. The CDR3 DNA reads TGTGCCAGCAGTCCCGCTCCGACAGGGGTCCCTTCCTACGAGCAGTACTTC. Translated: CASSPAPTGVPSYEQYF.

The chain uses TRBV5-1 and TRBJ2-1; no clear D gene. The germline V gene encodes CDR1 SGHRS and CDR2 YFSETQ. The CDR3 length is 15 residues. The V end was cut by 4 bases, the J end by 0 bases, with 11 bases between. The CDR3 DNA reads TGCGCCAGCAGCCTAGACCCTGCCTCCTACAATGAGCAGTTCTTC. Amino acid sequence: CASSLDPASYNEQFF.

This sequence joins TRBV7-3 and TRBJ2-3; D perhaps matches TRBD1 (5 bases). V lost 2 bases, J lost 4 bases, and 13 bases lay in between. The CDR3 length is 15 residues. Germline CDR1 reads SGHTA; CDR2 reads FQGTGA. The CDR3 loop is CASSLDSNTPDTQYF. The CDR3 DNA follows: TGTGCCAGCAGCTTAGACAGTAATACCCCAGATACGCAGTATTTT.

V and J are TRBV5-1 and TRBJ2-5; 7 bases line up with TRBD1. The J call may be in error: the DNA end matches TRBJ2-7 better. The CDR3 runs to 15 residues. Per germline, CDR1 SGHRS and CDR2 YFSETQ. CDR3 DNA sequence: TGCGCCAGCAGCGAGGCCGGGACAGCTCGATACGAGCAGTACTTC. Translating it yields CASSEAGTARYEQYF.

The CDR3 loop reads CASSLKERGGEQYF. The CDR3 bases are TGTGCCAGCAGCCTCAAGGAGCGGGGGGGGGAGCAGTACTTC. V and J are TRBV7-2 and TRBJ2-7, with TRBD2 identical over 10 bases. Germline V gene lookup returns CDR1 SGHTA and CDR2 FQGNSA. The CDR3 has 14 residues. V trimming: 5 bases; J trimming: 7 bases; junction bases outside the gene matches: 8.

V is TRBV5-1 and J is TRBJ2-3, with 11 nucleotides matching TRBD2. The trim removed 4 bases at V and 6 bases at J, leaving 10 bases unmatched. Germline lookup yields CDR1 SGHRS and CDR2 YFSETQ. This CDR3 is 16 amino acids long. In nucleotides, the CDR3 is TGCGCCAGCAGCGTGATTAGCGGGGGGGCCACGGATACGCAGTATTTT. This sequence encodes CASSVISGGATDTQYF.

The rearrangement uses TRBV7-6 and TRBJ2-7; no reliable D call. This CDR3 spans 13 amino acids. V lost 5 bases, J lost 1 base, and 9 bases lay in between. CDR1 and CDR2 (germline): SGHVS, FNYEAQ. Here the CDR3 DNA reads TGTGCCAGCAGCCGTACAGATTCCTACGAGCAGTACTTC. Its protein product is CASSRTDSYEQYF.

This clone was detected once. V and J are TRBV28 and TRBJ2-7; D gene unclear. Germline CDR1 is MDHEN and CDR2 is SYDVKM. The CDR3 runs 12 residues. V lost 3 bases to trimming and J lost 3 bases, with 6 bases between them. CDR3 sequence (DNA): TGTGCCAGCAGTTTTTCCCACTACGAGCAGTACTTC. Its protein is CASSFSHYEQYF.

This chain uses TRBV4-1 with TRBJ2-1; 13 bases agree with TRBD2. This CDR3 has 16 residues. In germline, CDR1 is MGHRA, CDR2 YSYEKL. V lost 3 bases to trimming and J lost 9 bases; unmatched junction nucleotides: 8. Here the CDR3 DNA reads TGCGCCAGCAGCCACCCCGGACTAGCGGGAGACGGTGAGCAGTTCTTC. It codes for CASSHPGLAGDGEQFF.

CDR3 in amino acids: CASSLGSLVASTDTQYF. In DNA form, the CDR3 reads TGTGCCAGCAGCTTGGGGTCGTTGGTAGCCAGCACAGATACGCAGTATTTT. This chain uses TRBV5-4 with TRBJ2-3; D unclear. CDR3 size: 17 residues. CDR1 SGHNT and CDR2 YYREEE come from the germline V gene (reference sequence). Trimming cost V 0 bases and J 0 bases, with 14 bases left between them.

The CDR3 spells CASSPSGGQETQYF. The CDR3 DNA is TGCGCCAGCAGCCCGTCCGGGGGCCAAGAGACCCAGTACTTC. The chain is built from TRBV5-1 and TRBJ2-5; TRBD2 is a possible D gene (6 bases). V was pared by 4 bases and J by 1 base, with 11 bases between. Germline V gene sequence: CDR1 SGHRS, CDR2 YFSETQ. CDR3 size: 14 residues.

The chain combines TRBV4-2 with TRBJ2-3; 7 bases agree with TRBD2. Per the germline V gene, CDR1 is LGHNA and CDR2 is YNFKEQ. The V segment lost 1 base and the J segment 5 bases; nucleotides outside the gene matches: 9. This CDR3 has 16 amino acids. This CDR3 is CASSQGVGGRVDTQYF. The CDR3 nucleotides are TGTGCCAGCAGCCAAGGAGTGGGAGGGCGGGTAGATACGCAGTATTTT.

The chain links TRBV5-1 to TRBJ2-1; D remains unclear. CDR3 length: 13 amino acids. The V end was cut by 4 bases, the J end by 4 bases, with 9 bases between. CDR1 SGHRS and CDR2 YFSETQ come from the germline V gene. The CDR3 DNA reads as TGCGCCAGCAGCGCCGGAGTTTACAATGAGCAGTTCTTC. This sequence encodes CASSAGVYNEQFF.